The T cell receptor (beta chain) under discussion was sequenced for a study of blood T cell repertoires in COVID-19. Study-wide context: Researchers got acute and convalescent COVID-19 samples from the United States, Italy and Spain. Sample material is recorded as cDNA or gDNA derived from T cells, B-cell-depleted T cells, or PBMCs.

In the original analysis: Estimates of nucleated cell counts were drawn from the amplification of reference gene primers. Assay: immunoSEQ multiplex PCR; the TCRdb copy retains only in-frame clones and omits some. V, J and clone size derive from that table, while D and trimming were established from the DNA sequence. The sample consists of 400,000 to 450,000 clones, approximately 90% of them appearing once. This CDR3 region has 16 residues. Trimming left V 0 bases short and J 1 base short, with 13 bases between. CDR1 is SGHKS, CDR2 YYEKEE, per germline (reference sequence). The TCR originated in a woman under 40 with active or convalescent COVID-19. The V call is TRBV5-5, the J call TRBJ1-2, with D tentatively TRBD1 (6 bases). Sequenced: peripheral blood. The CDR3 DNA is TGTGCCAGCAGCTTGGTAGGGGGAGATTTTAACTATGGCTACACCTTC. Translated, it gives CASSLVGGDFNYGYTF.